This T cell receptor beta chain derives from a study of shared clonotypes between healthy human individuals (dated by TCRdb to 2019 to 2021). Turning to the overall study: A few men and two women, aged 18 to 49 years, made up the cohort. For each donor, CD4 naive and CD4 memory were each run on three plates, CD8 naive on two plates, and CD8 memory on one plate. To estimate repertoire size and how much clonotype sharing occurs between individuals, the study deeply sequenced the blood TCR repertoires of five healthy adults. Different laboratories and diverse techniques were used to prepare libraries and sequence TCR repertoires, to increase sequencing depth and limit assay-specific biases. Each donor's leukapheresis produced roughly between roughly 0.85 and 10 billion PBMCs. Points the paper makes about the study in general: About 4.5% of naive CD4, 3.5% of naive CD8, 2.3% of memory CD4, and 0.4% of memory CD8 clonotypes were shared across a few donors. Incomplete sequencing was indicated by rarefaction of sorted-subset datasets, despite the large sequencing depth. Higher generation probabilities were observed for clonotypes shared by all four sorted-subset donors than for non-shared clonotypes. Estimated clonotype richness was generally larger for naive than for memory subsets. Based on pairwise subsampling, the degree of clonotype sharing among donors was expected to be affected by sequencing depth. Because the study included a small number of donors, the genetic and exposure-history diversity represented was limited. Sampling was limited to blood, and TCR repertoires in tissue likely differ from TCR repertoires in blood.

Concerning this clone: The clone's antigen remains unknown. The sample holds no much larger clone one base away, and base qualities are not on file.

CD8 naive samples were obtained by positive selection for CCR7 among CD45RO-negative cells, yielding a CD45RA+CCR7+ population from which TemRA cells were excluded. Donors were healthy HIV-negative adults with no recently reported acute infections or vaccinations. Every donor was a Caucasian adult residing in Nashville, Tennessee, USA. After blood collection by leukapheresis, PBMCs were isolated using Ficoll-Histopaque density gradient centrifugation and then cryopreserved in the vapor phase of liquid nitrogen. Analytical flow cytometry was used to check the purity and quantity of every magnetically sorted T cell population. Each sorted fraction had its genomic DNA isolated and then quantified by UV absorbance on a Nanodrop 2000c. Using the deep immunoSEQ assay, TCR CDR3 regions were amplified from genomic DNA by multiplex PCR. Extracted genomic DNA from each cell subset was distributed evenly across all wells of several immunoSEQ 96-well plates, and each plate was treated as a replicate. Each replicate PCR for sorted subsets received approximately 200 ng genomic DNA, equal to about 30,000 T cell genomes. Purified libraries were quantified with a Qubit 3.0 fluorometer, sized on a Bioanalyzer 2100, and re-quantified with the KAPA Library Quantification kit. Each immunoSEQ 96-well plate was sequenced on its own single-read 150-cycle Illumina NextSeq 550 flow cell. The paper's processing steps were these. Because the immunoSEQ output held only junctional sequences and lacked quality scores, the filtering could not match the filtering applied to full-length reads. Sequences were annotated with PyIR, a Python wrapper for IgBLAST v1.9, using IMGT germline references to assign V/J genes and CDR3. Reads were filtered out if the reads had weak V/J assignments (E-value above 1e-6), no CDR3, stop codons, out-of-frame junctions, or ambiguous translated residues. V3J clonotypes were defined by identical inferred V gene, J gene, and CDR3 amino acid sequence. Percentage overlap between repertoires was computed as shared unique clonotypes divided by the size of the smaller repertoire. Three approaches were used to assess repertoire richness: RTK rarefaction, the Chao1 estimator, and Recon v2.1 estimates of unobserved clonotypes. OLGA was used to compute generation probabilities for all TCRbeta clonotypes that the gDNA method yielded from four donors. The table comes from immuneACCESS by way of TCRdb, which keeps in-frame sequences with V and J called. Part of the clones is missing from these tables; in studies checked, under half for an unresolved V gene and the rest for unknown reasons. D and trimming come from the DNA, and the V and J calls and clone size come from that table. The sample table shows about 820,000 clones, and about 92% are seen once. Together, the top ten hold more than 20% of the sample.

CDR1 and CDR2 were assigned from the germline V gene as SGHAT and FQNNGV. Reading from cysteine to phenylalanine, the CDR3 counts 15 amino acids. Kept here is only the CDR3 DNA, which spans 45 bases and is read in frame from base 1. The trim is 2 bases for V and 8 bases for J, with a gap of 16 bases between the germline ends. The specimen was naive CD8+ T cells sorted from blood. Per the publication, the cell subset or site label means: CD45RA+CCR7+. The V and J genes are TRBV11-2 and TRBJ2-1; the D gene lacks a confident call. The origin of this receptor is a man aged 30 to 45 in good health. CDR3 reads: CASSLYLRVVDEQFF. The nucleotide sequence is TGTGCCAGCAGCTTATATCTAAGGGTAGTGGATGAGCAGTTCTTC.